These 12 T cell receptor beta chains were sequenced from one sample in a study of Graves' ophthalmopathy and Graves' hyperthyroidism. From RNA, the CDR3 regions of TCR beta chains were amplified and sequenced. Amplification began with first-round RT-PCR using HTBI primers, then second-round multiplex PCR was performed. TCRdb re-called the multiplex PCR reads through MiXCR, storing one row per CDR3 protein. The table records about 400,000 distinct CDR3 sequences, around 17% of them present only once. The sample taken for sequencing was peripheral blood. Source of these receptors: a woman aged 18-29 years with Graves' ophthalmopathy.

This clonotype was observed at least ten times. This rearrangement joins TRBV4-3 to TRBJ2-3; D possibly corresponds to TRBD1 (6 bases). V lost 0 bases and J lost 3, with 16 bases in between. The germline V gene has CDR1 LGHNA and CDR2 YSLEER. The CDR3 totals 17 residues. The CDR3 spells CASSQDVGARGTDTQYF. Here the CDR3 DNA reads TGCGCCAGCAGCCAAGATGTTGGGGCAAGGGGGACAGATACGCAGTATTTT.

There are many counts of this clonotype. The J gene is TRBJ2-5, the V gene TRBV11-2; TRBD2 aligns across 9 bases. There are 18 residues in the CDR3. Germline CDR1 SGHAT, CDR2 FQNNGV. With 5 bases clipped from V and 0 bases from J, the junction kept 13 bases outside the gene matches. In DNA, the CDR3 is TGTGCCAGCAGCCCCGGGGCTAGCGGGACCTCCTACCAAGAGACCCAGTACTTC. It specifies CASSPGASGTSYQETQYF.

This clonotype occurred many times. V usage is TRBV6-1 and J usage is TRBJ1-6, with D perhaps TRBD1 (6 bases). The CDR3 contains 15 residues. Trimming pared 3 bases from V and 6 bases from J, leaving 12 bases between. Germline loops: CDR1 MNHNS, CDR2 SASEGT. CDR3 bases: TGTGCCAGCAGTGACAGATTACAGGGTAATTCACCCCTCCACTTT. This codes for CASSDRLQGNSPLHF.

This clonotype was counted at least ten times. The chain is built from TRBV7-8 and TRBJ2-7; 8 positions match TRBD2. The junction had 6 bases not matched to a gene; V was cut back by 5 bases and J by 6 bases. CDR1 and CDR2 (germline): SGHVS, FQNEAQ. The CDR3 is 13 residues long. The CDR3 DNA follows: TGTGCCAGCAGCCTCAGCGGGGGTAGCGAGCAGTACTTC. Its translation: CASSLSGGSEQYF. Full variable domain (remainder filled in from reference TRBV7-8 and TRBJ2-7): GAGVSQSPRYKVAKRGQDVALRCDPISGHVSLFWYQQALGQGPEFLTYFQNEAQLDKSGLPSDRFFAERPEGSVSTLKIQRTQQEDSAVYLCASSLSGGSEQYFGPGTRLTVT.

This clonotype showed up many times. The rearrangement joins TRBV28 to TRBJ2-7; maybe TRBD2 (5 bases). This CDR3 has 15 residues. Germline V gene sequence: CDR1 MDHEN, CDR2 SYDVKM. V lost 6 bases, J lost 5 bases, and 20 bases lay in between. The CDR3, as DNA: TGTGCCAGCAGCTCCCCCGGGGTAAAGTTCCACGAGCAGTACTTC. It translates to CASSSPGVKFHEQYF.

The table lists this clonotype with many counts. V usage is TRBV28 and J usage is TRBJ1-1; TRBD1 is a possible D gene (5 bases). The length of the CDR3 is 16 residues. V shed 2 bases and J shed 4 bases, with 17 bases lying between them. The germline V gene encodes CDR1 MDHEN and CDR2 SYDVKM. Here the CDR3 DNA reads TGTGCCAGCAGTTTAGGGTCAGGGACGTTTCGCACTGAAGCTTTCTTT. It is translated as CASSLGSGTFRTEAFF.

The chain joins TRBV18 to TRBJ2-2, with D possibly TRBD2 on 5 matching bases. Germline loops: CDR1 KGHSH, CDR2 LQKENI. Trimming stripped 5 bases from V and 7 bases from J, with 14 bases between. The CDR3 runs to 14 residues. CDR3 sequence reads: CASSIRRGGGELFF. CDR3 nucleotide sequence: TGTGCCAGCTCAATCAGGCGCGGAGGCGGGGAGCTGTTTTTT. The full variable domain, its missing parts supplied by reference TRBV18 and TRBJ2-2, is NAGVMQNPRHLVRRRGQEARLRCSPMKGHSHVYWYRQLPEEGLKFMVYLQKENIIDESGMPKERFSAEFPKEGPSILRIQQVVRGDSAAYFCASSIRRGGGELFFGEGSRLTVL.

The chain has TRBV6-1 and TRBJ1-1; 8 positions agree with TRBD1. V dropped 7 bases and J dropped 6; count of bases not matched to a gene: 10. The CDR3 consists of 14 residues. Germline-derived CDR1 and CDR2 are MNHNS and SASEGT. In nucleotides, the CDR3 is TGTGCCAGCAAAACGGGACAGGATCTCGCTGAAGCTTTCTTT. Amino acids: CASKTGQDLAEAFF.

At least ten counts were recorded for this clonotype. The DNA of the CDR3 is TGTGCCTGGGCAACCCTCACTGAAGCTTTCTTT. This codes for CAWATLTEAFF. This rearrangement joins TRBV30 to TRBJ1-1; D gene unclear. CDR3 length equals 11 residues. CDR1 is GTSNPN, CDR2 SVGIG, per germline (reference sequence). V was pared by 5 bases and J by 4 bases, with 8 bases between.

The chain joins TRBV6-2 or TRBV6-3 to TRBJ2-7; 7 bases match TRBD1. The ends lost 0 bases at V and 5 bases at J; junction bases unmatched: 4. This CDR3 region has 14 residues. Germline CDR1 and CDR2: MNHEY and SVGEGT. The CDR3 nucleotides read TGTGCCAGCAGTTACTCCAGGACAGGAAACGAGCAGTACTTC. Translation gives CASSYSRTGNEQYF.

Ten or more counts support this clonotype. The rearrangement uses TRBV11-1 and TRBJ1-2, with D tentatively TRBD1 (5 bases). CDR1 is SGHAT and CDR2 is FQDESV in the germline V gene (reference sequence). This CDR3 comprises 13 residues. Trimming left V 5 bases short and J 11 bases short, with 18 bases between. The CDR3 region is CASSHAGFPSYTF. In nucleotides, the CDR3 is TGTGCCAGCAGCCACGCAGGGTTCCCGTCTTACACCTTC.

Of note for this clonotype: One end of the junction varies from germline; a read error may be responsible. The V and J genes are TRBV6-1 and TRBJ2-5; 9 positions match TRBD2. CDR3 length: 15 residues. Germline loops: CDR1 MNHNS, CDR2 SASEGT. The CDR3 DNA follows: TGTGCCATCAGTGAGACTAGCGGACAGCAAGAGACCCAGTACTTC. Amino acids: CAISETSGQQETQYF.